This entry concerns a single T cell receptor (beta chain). Its matching antigen is unknown. This sample is drawn from a study of T-cell reconstitution after alpha-beta-depleted transplantation in children. The TCRbeta library was prepared with unique molecular identifiers. TCRdb ran MiXCR on the PCR reads and lists one entry per CDR3 protein. The sample yields about 400,000 distinct CDR3 sequences, around 16% seen once. The germline CDR1 and CDR2 sequences are MGHDK and SYGVNS. There are 13 residues in the CDR3. V was pared by 4 bases and J by 0 bases, with 7 bases between. Findings and limits, study-wide: Some patients owed their high day-60 TCRbeta diversity to surviving recipient T cells and thymic progenitors. Most T-cell counts and diversity one year after the transplant came from T cells that were newly produced. Approximately two months post-transplant, alpha-beta T cells reportedly originated from several hundred expanded graft clones.

This chain uses TRBV25-1 with TRBJ2-7; D gene uncertain. This TCR derives from a boy under three years old who had a stem cell transplant for Wiskott-Aldrich syndrome, so the T cells may come from the graft donor. The sequences come from PBMCs, mostly from graft donor cells, collected 360 days after TCRalphabeta/CD19-depleted stem cell transplant. The CDR3 DNA follows: TGTGCCAGCAGTGTGGCTAGCTCCTACGAGCAGTACTTC. The encoded protein is CASSVASSYEQYF.